This record covers a single TCR beta chain. The antigen is unknown. J was trimmed by 4 bases and V by 4 bases; bases with no gene match: 2. The length of the CDR3 is 13 residues. Germline V CDR1 and CDR2: ENHRY, SYGVKD. The sample originates from a study of Ad26.COV2.S vaccination and SARS-CoV-2 variants. Repertoires were generated with immunoSEQ multiplex PCR, while TCRdb's copy carries only in-frame clones and drops some. In the table there are 180,000 or so clones, around nine tenths of which are singletons. Study-wide findings and caveats: Placebo recipients had lower spike-specific TCR breadth than vaccine recipients. The TCR breadth and depth analyses may have understated or missed part of the total T cell responses. Post-vaccination spike-specific CD8+ and CD4+ T cell responses reportedly had substantial breadth.

The TCR sequence derives from a human donor who had recovered from COVID-19. The sequencing used peripheral blood, collected after recovery from COVID-19. This sequence joins TRBV10-3 and TRBJ1-1, with 8 bases matching TRBD1. The CDR3 bases are TGTGCCATCAGTGGAACAGGGGGCACTGAAGCTTTCTTT. This codes for CAISGTGGTEAFF.